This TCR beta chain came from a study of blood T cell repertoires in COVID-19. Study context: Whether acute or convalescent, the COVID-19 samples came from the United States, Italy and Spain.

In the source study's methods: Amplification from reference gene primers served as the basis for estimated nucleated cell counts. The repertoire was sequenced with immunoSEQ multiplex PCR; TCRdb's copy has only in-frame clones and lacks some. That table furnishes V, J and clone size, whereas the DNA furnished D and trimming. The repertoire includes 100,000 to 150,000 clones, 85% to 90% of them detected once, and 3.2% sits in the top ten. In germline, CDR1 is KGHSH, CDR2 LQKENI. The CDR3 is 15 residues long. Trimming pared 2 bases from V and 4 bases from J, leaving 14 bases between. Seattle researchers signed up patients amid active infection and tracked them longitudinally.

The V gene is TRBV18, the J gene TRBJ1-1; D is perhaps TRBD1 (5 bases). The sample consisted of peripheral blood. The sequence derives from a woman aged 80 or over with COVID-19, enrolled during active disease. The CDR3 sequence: CASSPDSGVITEAFF. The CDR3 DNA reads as TGTGCCAGCTCACCAGACTCGGGGGTGATCACTGAAGCTTTCTTT.